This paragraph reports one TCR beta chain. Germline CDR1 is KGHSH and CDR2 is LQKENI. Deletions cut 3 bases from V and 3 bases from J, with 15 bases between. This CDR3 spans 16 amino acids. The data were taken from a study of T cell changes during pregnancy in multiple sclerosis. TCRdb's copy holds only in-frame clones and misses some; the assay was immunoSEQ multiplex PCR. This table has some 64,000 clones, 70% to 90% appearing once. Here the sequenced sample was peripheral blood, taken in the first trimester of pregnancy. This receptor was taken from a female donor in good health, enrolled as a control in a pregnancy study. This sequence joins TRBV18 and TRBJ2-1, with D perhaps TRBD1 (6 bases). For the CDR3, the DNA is TGTGCCAGCTCACCGCCCGACAGGCGTTTCTACAATGAGCAGTTCTTC. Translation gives CASSPPDRRFYNEQFF.